This T cell receptor (beta chain) was identified during a study of identical twins. The V segment lost 8 bases and the J segment 6 bases; nucleotides outside the gene matches: 4. The CDR3 covers 13 residues. Germline V gene lookup returns CDR1 ENHRY and CDR2 SYGVKD. TCRdb analysed the 5' RACE reads with MiXCR anew, one entry per CDR3 protein. Of about 900,000 distinct CDR3 sequences in the sample, about 12% were seen once. These same records also appear under a second study, on yellow fever vaccine responses in identical twins.

This TCR was recovered from a young woman in good health. The gene calls are TRBV10-3 and TRBJ2-1; TRBD2 matches at 10 bases. The specimen sequenced was PBMCs. CDR3 bases: TGTGCCATCGGAGCGGGAGGGCCCAATGAGCAGTTCTTC. Amino acids: CAIGAGGPNEQFF.